This record covers a single T cell receptor (beta chain). These data belong to a study of blood T cell repertoires in COVID-19. Across the whole study: Sources were T cells, B-cell-depleted T cells, or PBMCs; the material itself was cDNA or gDNA.

In the study's own analysis: The authors estimated nucleated cell counts from reference gene primer amplification. Sequencing was performed with immunoSEQ multiplex PCR; in TCRdb, only in-frame clones are kept and a portion is missing. The V and J calls and clone size are taken from that table; D and trimming were inferred from the DNA. The repertoire holds over 200,000 clones, approximately 83% seen once, with 2.5% to 3% in the top ten. Trimming removed 4 bases from V and 0 bases from J, with 13 bases in between. CDR1 MNHNY and CDR2 SVGAGI come from the germline V gene (reference sequence). The length of the CDR3 is 16 residues.

The sequenced sample was peripheral blood. The sequence was obtained from a woman aged 40 to 49 with active or convalescent COVID-19. The rearrangement uses TRBV6-6 and TRBJ1-3; D call uncertain. This chain's CDR3 is CASSWAGQISGNTIYF. The CDR3 DNA follows: TGTGCCAGCAGTTGGGCAGGTCAAATCTCTGGAAACACCATATATTTT.